The next 27 T cell receptor beta chains were all read from a single sample in a study of blood T cell repertoires in COVID-19. Only in-frame clones appear in the TCRdb table, and some are missing; sequencing was by immunoSEQ multiplex PCR. The table lists 80,000 to 95,000 clones, over 80% of them singletons, with under 2% in the top ten. Sequenced: peripheral blood. The receptors derive from a human donor with active COVID-19. The donor label of this sample is uncertain.

This chain uses TRBV6-5 with TRBJ2-4; D is possibly TRBD1 (7 bases). CDR1 is MNHEY, CDR2 SVGAGI, per germline. The CDR3 loop spans 14 amino acids. V was trimmed by 6 bases and J by 4 bases, leaving 13 bases between them. The CDR3 here is CASRAGTEKNIQYF. The CDR3 region has the DNA TGTGCCAGCAGGGCGGGGACAGAAAAAAACATTCAGTACTTC.

The chain employs TRBV4-3 and TRBJ2-1; 10 bases agree with TRBD2. CDR3 size: 15 residues. The J segment lost 7 bases and the V segment lost 6 bases, leaving 9 bases of the junction unmatched. Germline V gene sequence: CDR1 LGHNA, CDR2 YSLEER. In nucleotides, the CDR3 is TGCGCCAGCAGTTCCGGGACTAGCGTTTTAAATGAGCAGTTCTTC. Its translation: CASSSGTSVLNEQFF.

This clone appeared once. This chain joins TRBV27 and TRBJ1-2, with 7 bases lining up with TRBD1. Germline CDR1 MNHEY, CDR2 SMNVEV (reference sequence). The length of the CDR3 is 15 residues. The V gene end was trimmed by 6 bases and the J gene end by 2 bases; junction bases not matched to a gene: 9. The CDR3 DNA follows: TGTGCCAGCAGAAAAGGACAGGCGTCAAACTATGGCTACACCTTC. This gives the protein CASRKGQASNYGYTF.

The chain links TRBV29-1 to TRBJ2-3; D might be TRBD2 (7 bases). Between the trimmed V and J ends, which lost 0 bases and 4 bases, there was a span of 23 bases. This CDR3 has 18 amino acids. Germline values: CDR1 SQVTM, CDR2 ANQGSEA. The CDR3, as DNA: TGCAGCGTTGAAGACCTTAAGGGGGGGGATTCGTATTCAGATACGCAGTATTTT. Translated: CSVEDLKGGDSYSDTQYF.

The rearrangement uses TRBV7-8 and TRBJ1-2; possibly TRBD1 for D (5 bases). The CDR3 spans 18 residues. Trimming removed 1 base at V and 1 base at J, with 19 bases between. Looked up from germline, CDR1 is SGHVS and CDR2 is FQNEAQ. CDR3 bases: TGTGCCAGCAGCTTAGAGTGGGAAGCGGGGGGAGTTAACTATGGCTACACCTTC. Residues: CASSLEWEAGGVNYGYTF.

CDR3 amino acids: CASSLDGAVDYGYTF. CDR3 bases: TGTGCCAGCAGCCTTGACGGAGCCGTAGACTATGGCTACACCTTC. This chain links TRBV9 with TRBJ1-2; D gene unclear. Germline lookup yields CDR1 SGDLS and CDR2 YYNGEE. The CDR3 covers 15 residues. The V end lost 4 bases, the J end lost 3 bases, and 16 bases lay between the germline ends.

The chain has TRBV2 and TRBJ2-5, with D perhaps TRBD1 (5 bases). Germline loops: CDR1 SNHLY, CDR2 FYNNEI. This CDR3 contains 14 residues. V was trimmed by 5 bases and J by 0 bases, leaving 10 bases between them. Written as DNA, the CDR3 is TGTGCCAGCAGTCCCAGGGTCAACCAAGAGACCCAGTACTTC. The encoded protein is CASSPRVNQETQYF. Looking up the rest from reference TRBV2 and TRBJ2-5 gives the full variable domain: EPEVTQTPSHQVTQMGQEVILRCVPISNHLYFYWYRQILGQKVEFLVSFYNNEISEKSEIFDDQFSVERPDGSNFTLKIRSTKLEDSAMYFCASSPRVNQETQYFGPGTRLLVL.

V and J are TRBV19 and TRBJ1-3; D call uncertain. V was cut by 3 bases and J by 3 bases, with 12 bases left in between. The CDR3 loop spans 15 amino acids. Germline CDR1 and CDR2: LNHDA and SQIVND (reference sequence). CDR3 residues: CASSMGQLLGNTIYF. The CDR3 nucleotides are TGTGCCAGTAGTATGGGCCAGCTTCTTGGAAACACCATATATTTT.

The chain uses TRBV21-1 and TRBJ1-1; the DNA was not used to check the table's D call, TRBD1. TRBV21-1 is recorded as a pseudogene. This CDR3 has 20 residues. CDR3 region: CASSKGDSNLEESFNAEAFF. The CDR3 DNA reads TGTGCCAGCAGCAAAGGGGACAGCAACCTCGAAGAGTCGTTTAACGCTGAAGCTTTCTTT.

This clone was counted between two and nine times. The gene calls are TRBV24-1 and TRBJ2-3; 9 bases match TRBD1. The J segment lost 6 bases and the V segment lost 4 bases, leaving 10 bases of the junction unmatched. The CDR3 spans 16 residues. Germline CDR1 is KGHDR and CDR2 is SFDVKD. CDR3 nucleotides: TGTGCCACCAGTGACCAACGGACAGGGGTAGGCGATACGCAGTATTTT. Translating gives CATSDQRTGVGDTQYF.

CDR3 in amino acids: CASSLASGVSYNEQFF. CDR3 DNA: TGCGCCAGCAGCTTGGCTTCAGGGGTCTCCTACAATGAGCAGTTCTTC. The chain joins TRBV5-1 to TRBJ2-1; D may be TRBD1 (6 bases). CDR3 size: 16 residues. Germline V gene lookup returns CDR1 SGHRS and CDR2 YFSETQ. The germline V and J ends were trimmed by 0 bases and 0 bases, with 10 bases remaining between them.

This chain uses TRBV7-9 with TRBJ2-5; possibly TRBD2 for D (6 bases). V lost 1 base and J lost 7, with 10 bases in between. This CDR3 has 13 residues. The germline CDR1 and CDR2 sequences are SEHNR and FQNEAQ (reference sequence). The chain's CDR3 is CASSLGPGGTQYF. The CDR3 DNA follows: TGTGCCAGCAGCTTAGGCCCCGGGGGGACCCAGTACTTC.

This chain links TRBV28 with TRBJ2-7; possible D gene TRBD1, 6 bases. Trimming cost V 6 bases and J 4 bases, with 19 bases left between them. Germline loops: CDR1 MDHEN, CDR2 SYDVKM. The CDR3 loop spans 15 amino acids. CDR3 region: CASSPRQVIWYEQYF. CDR3 DNA sequence: TGTGCCAGCAGCCCTCGACAGGTAATCTGGTACGAGCAGTACTTC.

This clone appeared a single time. The rearrangement links TRBV6-5 to TRBJ1-1, with TRBD1 matching over 8 bases. The CDR3 loop spans 14 amino acids. CDR1 is MNHEY and CDR2 is SVGAGI in the germline V gene. After removal of 5 bases from V and 5 bases from J, the junction contained 7 bases not matched to a gene. The CDR3 here is CASSIRTGWTEAFF. DNA for the CDR3: TGTGCCAGCAGTATAAGGACAGGGTGGACTGAAGCTTTCTTT.

This sequence joins TRBV6-1 and TRBJ1-4; possible D gene TRBD1, 5 bases. This CDR3 region has 19 residues. Trimming stripped 0 bases from V and 0 bases from J, with 17 bases between. CDR1 MNHNS and CDR2 SASEGT come from the germline V gene. CDR3 in DNA: TGTGCCAGCAGTGAAGCCGTCCCGTGGGGCCGAGCAACTAATGAAAAACTGTTTTTT. Residues: CASSEAVPWGRATNEKLFF.

V gene TRBV5-1 combines with J gene TRBJ1-2; 9 positions agree with TRBD1. J gave up 6 bases and V 3 bases, and 12 bases lay outside the gene matches. The CDR3 sequence is 16 residues long. Germline CDR1 is SGHRS and CDR2 is YFSETQ. The CDR3, as DNA: TGCGCCAGCAGCTCGGGAGGGACAGGGTTACGGGATGGCTACACCTTC. Protein: CASSSGGTGLRDGYTF.

V gene TRBV11-2 combines with J gene TRBJ2-5, with 7 bases matching TRBD1. Per germline, CDR1 SGHAT and CDR2 FQNNGV. The CDR3 runs 15 residues. V dropped 4 bases and J dropped 1; count of bases not matched to a gene: 6. Here the CDR3 DNA reads TGTGCCAGCAGCTCCGCCGGACAGGCCCAAGAGACCCAGTACTTC. Translation gives CASSSAGQAQETQYF. Based on the CDR3 plus reference TRBV11-2 and TRBJ2-5, the full variable domain is EAGVAQSPRYKIIEKRQSVAFWCNPISGHATLYWYQQILGQGPKLLIQFQNNGVVDDSQLPKDRFSAERLKGVDSTLKIQPAKLEDSAVYLCASSSAGQAQETQYFGPGTRLLVL.

This chain uses TRBV5-1 with TRBJ1-1; D unresolved. The CDR3 runs 13 residues. The germline V and J ends were trimmed by 4 bases and 1 base, with 8 bases remaining between them. The germline gives CDR1 SGHRS, CDR2 YFSETQ. The CDR3 is CASSRSGNTEAFF. In DNA, the CDR3 is TGCGCCAGCAGCCGATCGGGGAACACTGAAGCTTTCTTT.

In nucleotides, the CDR3 is TGTGCCAGCAGCTTAGCACCGGGACAAGACTATGGCTACACCTTC. It yields the protein CASSLAPGQDYGYTF. This chain connects TRBV7-2 to TRBJ1-2; maybe TRBD1 (6 bases). CDR3 length: 15 amino acids. Trimming removed 0 bases from V and 3 bases from J, with 11 bases in between. Germline V lookup: CDR1 SGHTA, CDR2 FQGNSA.

The genes are TRBV6-5 and TRBJ1-2; D remains ambiguous. This CDR3 comprises 15 residues. Germline CDR1 MNHEY, CDR2 SVGAGI. V lost 0 bases to trimming and J lost 5 bases, with 13 bases between them. Here the CDR3 DNA reads TGTGCCAGCAGTTACTCGAATGGACTCGGATATGGCTACACCTTC. Protein sequence: CASSYSNGLGYGYTF.

V is TRBV2 and J is TRBJ2-2, with no clear D. Trimming pared 3 bases from V and 2 bases from J, leaving 13 bases between. Germline CDR1 is SNHLY and CDR2 is FYNNEI. The CDR3 has 16 residues. CDR3 sequence: CASSDPLRSNTGELFF. CDR3 sequence (DNA): TGTGCCAGCAGTGACCCCCTACGTTCTAACACCGGGGAGCTGTTTTTT.

The chain uses TRBV27 and TRBJ1-1; D not certain. There are 13 residues in the CDR3. V was shortened by 1 base and J by 1 base, with 4 bases between the two germline ends. Germline V gives CDR1 MNHEY, CDR2 SMNVEV (reference sequence). The CDR3 loop is CASSLWPNTEAFF. For the CDR3, the DNA is TGTGCCAGCAGTTTATGGCCGAACACTGAAGCTTTCTTT.

This rearrangement joins TRBV29-1 to TRBJ2-3, with D possibly TRBD2 on 5 matching bases. Germline V gene sequence: CDR1 SQVTM, CDR2 ANQGSEA. The CDR3 has 15 residues. V was trimmed by 1 base and J by 3 bases, leaving 14 bases between them. CDR3 amino acids: CSVEAPAGHTDTQYF. CDR3 in DNA: TGCAGCGTTGAAGCCCCTGCGGGCCATACAGATACGCAGTATTTT.

As DNA, the CDR3 is TGTGCCAGCAGCCAAGAAAGGAGGGACGCCGGCTATGGCTACACCTTC. It is translated as CASSQERRDAGYGYTF. The chain couples TRBV14 to TRBJ1-2; D is perhaps TRBD1 (5 bases). Germline-derived CDR1 and CDR2 are SGHDN and FVKESK. The CDR3 runs 16 residues. V was pared by 0 bases and J by 4 bases, with 15 bases between.

The CDR3 here is CASSLQGDSYEQYF. The CDR3 DNA follows: TGTGCCAGCAGCTTACAGGGGGACTCCTACGAGCAGTACTTC. This chain links TRBV11-1 with TRBJ2-7, with 7 nucleotides matching TRBD1. Germline loops: CDR1 SGHAT, CDR2 FQDESV (reference sequence). The CDR3 extends over 14 amino acids. V was pared by 2 bases and J by 0 bases, with 1 base of the junction left unmatched.

This clone appeared a single time. The rearrangement links TRBV5-1 to TRBJ2-1; the match to TRBD2 covers 12 bases. The CDR3 contains 15 residues. V trimming: 4 bases; J trimming: 4 bases; junction bases outside the gene matches: 3. Germline V gives CDR1 SGHRS, CDR2 YFSETQ. CDR3 nucleotide sequence: TGCGCCAGCAGCCTACTAGCGGGGGGATACAATGAGCAGTTCTTC. This translates into CASSLLAGGYNEQFF.

The chain uses TRBV24-1 and TRBJ1-5, with D possibly being TRBD1 (6 bases). The germline V gene encodes CDR1 KGHDR and CDR2 SFDVKD. The CDR3 consists of 16 residues. Trimming left V 2 bases short and J 3 bases short, with 13 bases between. This CDR3 is CATSDSLDSFNQPQHF. The CDR3 DNA reads TGTGCCACCAGTGATTCCCTGGACAGCTTCAATCAGCCCCAGCATTTT.